This T cell receptor beta chain was recovered during a study of blood T cell repertoires in COVID-19. Study background: The United States, Italy and Spain were the sources of the acute and convalescent COVID-19 samples. PBMCs, B-cell-depleted T cells, or T cells were the source of the cDNA or gDNA that made up the material.

This CDR3 comprises 17 residues. Original handling: Cell counts per sample came from amplifying reference gene primers. The table came from immunoSEQ multiplex PCR; TCRdb's copy has only in-frame clones and leaves some out. V, J and clone size were drawn from that table, and D and trimming were deduced from the DNA. The sample shows approximately 190,000 clones, approximately 86% of them seen only once. The rearrangement uses TRBV21-1 and TRBJ2-1; TRBD1 is the table's D call, not checked against the DNA. TRBV21-1 is described as a pseudogene. The receptor's source is a man between 65 and 85 years old with active or convalescent COVID-19. The sample comprised peripheral blood. The CDR3 DNA reads as TGTGCCAGCAGCAAAGTCTTAGGGGGAGACTCCTACAATGAGCAGTTCTTC. It encodes CASSKVLGGDSYNEQFF.